The present T cell receptor beta chain was sequenced within a study of T-cell memory formation after mild COVID-19. TCRdb reprocessed the 5' RACE reads with MiXCR, giving one entry per CDR3 protein. The data show roughly 610,000 distinct CDR3 sequences, with 15% to 20% seen just once and 8.1% held by the top ten. Trimming at V came to 2 bases and at J to 4 bases, leaving 7 bases not matched to a gene. The CDR3 loop spans 16 amino acids. The germline V gene encodes CDR1 SGHAT and CDR2 FQNNGV. This clonotype was observed a handful of times. The chain uses TRBV11-2 and TRBJ1-2; 10 bases agree with TRBD1. The source is an adult woman who had mild COVID-19 (a few samples of this study predate the infection). Cell type and time point are not known. The sequencing input was PBMCs or a T cell subset sorted from them (not recorded which). This CDR3 is CASSLLGDRGIYGYTF. CDR3 in DNA: TGTGCCAGCAGCTTACTAGGGGACAGGGGTATCTATGGCTACACCTTC.